The T cell receptor beta chain under discussion was sequenced for a study of shared clonotypes between healthy human individuals. Sequencing was performed with immunoSEQ multiplex PCR; in TCRdb, only in-frame clones are kept and a portion is missing. The sample holds fewer than 2.5 million clones; roughly 93% are singletons and the top ten take around 0.4%. In regard to this clone: Its matching antigen is unknown.

Study results and limitations: Only blood was sampled; tissue repertoires likely differ.

Germline V gene sequence: CDR1 GTSNPN, CDR2 SVGIG (reference sequence). The V and J ends lost 6 bases and 3 bases respectively, with 15 bases between them. The CDR3 is made up of 13 amino acids. Sequencing input: naive CD4+ T cells from PBMCs. As for subset: CD45RA+ positively selected. The V and J genes are TRBV30 and TRBJ2-7, with a tentative D call TRBD2 (5 bases). This receptor was taken from a young man in good health. Some clones in this sample may be carry-over from other donors' samples. CDR3 loop: CACSSGSFYEQYF. In DNA, the CDR3 is TGTGCCTGTTCGAGCGGCAGCTTCTACGAGCAGTACTTC.